The 22 T cell receptor beta chains in this list originate from one sample, sequenced in a study of T cells in women clearing cervical HPV infection. The method was immunoSEQ multiplex PCR; TCRdb's version includes in-frame clones alone and lacks a portion of them. The sample has some 31,000 clones. Sequences were obtained from blood buffy coat. All receptors derive from a woman aged 18 to 75 with a cervical HPV16 infection that either progressed to CIN3+ or cleared (not recorded which).

With regard to this clone: The read halts 3 residues ahead of the CDR3 end, with the missing end drawn from the germline J gene. The rearrangement uses TRBV6-1 and TRBJ1-2; D not resolved. CDR1 is MNHNS, CDR2 SASEGT, per germline. Trimming shortened V by 4 bases and J by 6 bases, and 12 bases separated the two germline ends. The CDR3 covers 13 residues. The CDR3 spells CASSVGGSHGYTF. Incomplete CDR3 DNA: TGTGCCAGCAGTGTAGGAGGGTCGCATGGC.

Notes on this clone: With the read ending 3 residues before the CDR3 end, the germline J gene is used to fill in that end. The chain employs TRBV29-1 and TRBJ2-2, with 7 bases identical to TRBD1. Losses at the gene ends were 5 bases for V and 6 bases for J; bases not matched to a gene: 3. The CDR3 runs to 12 residues. Germline V gene data show CDR1 as SQVTM and CDR2 as ANQGSEA. The CDR3 here is CSVRTGAGELFF. The covered CDR3 bases are TGCAGCGTTCGAACAGGGGCCGGGGAG.

For this clone: The read halts 3 residues ahead of the CDR3 end, with the missing end drawn from the germline J gene. V gene TRBV10-3 combines with J gene TRBJ2-7; D uncertain. Germline V gene sequence: CDR1 ENHRY, CDR2 SYGVKD. The length of the CDR3 is 13 residues. V dropped 0 bases and J dropped 3 bases, with 6 bases sitting between them. The DNA read from the CDR3 is TGTGCCATCAGTGAGTCCGGTATCTACGAG. Encoded protein: CAISESGIYE. The whole CDR3 protein is CAISESGIYEQYF.

Points on this clone: The read terminates 3 residues ahead of where the CDR3 ends, so the germline J gene completes it. The J gene is TRBJ1-1, the V gene TRBV20-1; D is ambiguous. Germline V CDR1 and CDR2: DFQATT, SNEGSKA (reference sequence). The ends were cut back, 0 bases at V and 1 base at J, with 9 bases in the middle. This CDR3 has 14 residues. CDR3 bases read: TGCAGTGCTAGAGATTGGGCGACGAACACTGAA. It is translated as CSARDWATNTE. The entire CDR3 reads CSARDWATNTEAFF.

CDR3 protein: CASSENQGAYEQFF. The covered CDR3 bases are TGTGCCAGCAGTGAAAACCAGGGGGCATATGAG. The chain links TRBV2 to TRBJ2-1; 8 nucleotides agree with TRBD1. Sequencing ends 3 residues short of the CDR3 end; the germline J gene provides the rest. V was clipped by 2 bases and J by 8 bases; unmatched bases: 5. Germline V gene sequence: CDR1 SNHLY, CDR2 FYNNEI. This CDR3 is built from 14 residues.

Note on this clone: The read halts 3 residues ahead of the CDR3 end, with the missing end drawn from the germline J gene. The V and J genes are TRBV29-1 and TRBJ2-7, with D possibly TRBD2 on 5 matching bases. Per the germline V gene, CDR1 is SQVTM and CDR2 is ANQGSEA. The CDR3 runs to 12 residues. V lost 0 bases to trimming and J lost 5 bases, with 8 bases between them. CDR3 DNA (partial): TGCAGCGTTGAAGATTCCGGGGACGAG. This translates into CSVEDSGDE. The complete CDR3 reads CSVEDSGDEQYF.

A word on this clone: The read gets to within 3 residues of the CDR3 end, and the germline J gene fills in the rest. J is TRBJ2-6 and V is TRBV7-7; no firm D call. CDR1 SSHAT and CDR2 FNYEAQ come from the germline V gene (reference sequence). V lost 3 bases and J 4 bases, leaving 13 bases between the germline ends. This CDR3 comprises 16 residues. CDR3 bases read: TGTGCCAGCAGCTTGGGCCAACCGTCAGGGGCCAACGTC. It is translated as CASSLGQPSGANV. The CDR3 in full is CASSLGQPSGANVLTF.

For this clone: The sequenced fragment ends 3 residues before the CDR3 boundary, so the rest is inferred from the germline J gene. This rearrangement joins TRBV5-1 to TRBJ2-5; D may be TRBD1 (5 bases). The CDR3 runs to 13 residues. V gave up 0 bases and J gave up 4 bases, with 7 bases separating them. Germline lookup yields CDR1 SGHRS and CDR2 YFSETQ. The covered CDR3 bases are TGCGCCAGCAGCTTGGGTCAGGGAGAGACC. Protein product: CASSLGQGET. The CDR3 in its entirety is CASSLGQGETQYF.

For this clone: Read data end 3 residues before the CDR3 end; the end is taken from the germline J gene. The V and J genes are TRBV6-2 or TRBV6-3 and TRBJ1-3; no definite D call. This CDR3 spans 16 amino acids. The germline V gene encodes CDR1 MNHEY and CDR2 SVGEGT. Between the trimmed V and J ends, which lost 2 bases and 0 bases, there was a span of 11 bases. The DNA read from the CDR3 is TGTGCCAGCAGTTACGCGGACGGGGACTCTGGAAACACC. The encoded protein is CASSYADGDSGNT. The whole CDR3 sequence reads CASSYADGDSGNTIYF.

Notes on this clone: The read falls 3 residues short of the CDR3 end, and the missing part is taken from the germline J gene. The chain couples TRBV19 to TRBJ2-3, with 13 bases aligning to TRBD2. The CDR3 loop spans 16 amino acids. Trimming took 5 bases from V and 7 from J; bases not matched to a gene: 9. Per germline, CDR1 LNHDA and CDR2 SQIVND (reference sequence). The CDR3 sequence: CASSPGTSGIMYTQYF. The covered CDR3 bases are TGTGCCAGTAGTCCTGGGACTAGCGGGATTATGTATACG.

Worth noting for this clone: Read coverage stops 3 residues before the CDR3 terminus; the germline J gene supplies the remainder. The chain combines TRBV7-2 with TRBJ2-4, with 7 bases identical to TRBD2. Germline V gene sequence: CDR1 SGHTA, CDR2 FQGNSA. With V trimmed by 1 base and J by 4 bases, 4 bases remained unmatched. The CDR3 loop spans 15 amino acids. The sequenced part of the CDR3 DNA is TGTGCCAGCAGCTTAGGGGGTAGCGGGAAAAACATT. The encoded protein is CASSLGGSGKNI. The CDR3 in full is CASSLGGSGKNIQYF.

Regarding this clone: At one end the junction does not follow the germline gene, possibly because of a read error. The CDR3 end is not reached by the read, which stops 3 residues before it; the germline J gene fills it in. Other DNA sequences in this sample translate to the same CDR3. This sequence joins TRBV7-6 and TRBJ1-3; D gene ambiguous. The CDR3 covers 15 residues. CDR1 is SGHVS, CDR2 FNYEAQ, per germline. The CDR3 sequence: CASSLGRVYGNTIYF. The DNA read from the CDR3 is TGTGCCAGCAGCTTAGGGCGGGTATATGGAAACACT.

CDR3 in amino acids: CASSAYREGGTQYF. CDR3 bases read: TGTGCCAGCAGCGCCTACAGGGAAGGGGGTACG. The V call is TRBV7-3, the J call TRBJ2-3; D perhaps matches TRBD1 (6 bases). The read stops 3 residues short of the end of the CDR3; the missing end is completed from the germline J gene. This CDR3 spans 14 amino acids. Trimming stripped 5 bases from V and 8 bases from J, with 17 bases between. Per the germline V gene, CDR1 is SGHTA and CDR2 is FQGTGA. Looking up the rest from reference TRBV7-3 and TRBJ2-3 gives the full variable domain: GAGVSQTPSNKVTEKGKYVELRCDPISGHTALYWYRQSLGQGPEFLIYFQGTGAADDSGLPNDRFFAVRPEGSVSTLKIQRTERGDSAVYLCASSAYREGGTQYFGPGTRLTVL.

Note on this clone: The sequenced fragment ends 3 residues before the CDR3 boundary, so the rest is inferred from the germline J gene. The gene calls are TRBV20-1 and TRBJ1-5; tentative D call: TRBD1 (5 bases). The germline V gene encodes CDR1 DFQATT and CDR2 SNEGSKA (reference sequence). V was shortened by 6 bases and J by 4 bases, with 13 bases between the two germline ends. The CDR3 runs 13 residues. The CDR3 loop is CSAPLGGNQPQHF. CDR3 DNA, as far as it was read: TGCAGTGCACCGCTCGGGGGGAATCAGCCC.

Comment on this clone: Sequencing ends 3 residues short of the CDR3 end; the germline J gene provides the rest. V and J are TRBV7-2 and TRBJ1-5; no firm D call. V lost 1 base and J lost 8, with 9 bases in between. CDR3 length equals 13 residues. From germline, CDR1 is SGHTA and CDR2 FQGNSA. The CDR3 loop is CASSLDGSKPQHF. Partial CDR3 DNA: TGTGCCAGCAGCTTAGACGGGTCCAAGCCC.

Notes on this clone: The read halts 3 residues ahead of the CDR3 end, with the missing end drawn from the germline J gene. V and J are TRBV18 and TRBJ2-4, with 7 bases matching TRBD2. CDR3 length: 13 amino acids. Germline V gene data show CDR1 as KGHSH and CDR2 as LQKENI. Partial CDR3 DNA: TGTGCCAGCTCCCCAAGCAGGGACTATGGT. Its translation: CASSPSRDYG. The complete CDR3 protein is CASSPSRDYGQYF.

As for this clone: The sequence runs out 3 residues before the end of the CDR3; the remainder is reconstructed from the germline J gene. The same CDR3 is also encoded by other DNA sequences in this sample. The chain is built from TRBV18 and TRBJ2-2; D is possibly TRBD1 (5 bases). CDR3 length: 17 residues. Germline V gives CDR1 KGHSH, CDR2 LQKENI. Incomplete CDR3 DNA: TGTGCCAGCTCACCAAGGCTGGCGGTAAATGGGGCCAACGTG. Translated: CASSPRLAVNGANV. In full, the CDR3 is CASSPRLAVNGANVLFF. Supplemented by reference TRBV18 and TRBJ2-2, the full variable domain reads NAGVMQNPRHLVRRRGQEARLRCSPMKGHSHVYWYRQLPEEGLKFMVYLQKENIIDESGMPKERFSAEFPKEGPSILRIQQVVRGDSAAYFCASSPRLAVNGANVLFFGEGSRLTVL.

A remark on this clone: From the germline J gene comes the end of the CDR3, since the read stops 3 residues before it. The V call is TRBV18, the J call TRBJ2-7; 9 nucleotides agree with TRBD2. The CDR3 sequence is 16 residues long. Trimming took 3 bases from V and 6 from J; bases not matched to a gene: 12. Germline V gene lookup returns CDR1 KGHSH and CDR2 LQKENI. The covered CDR3 bases are TGTGCCAGCTCACCCGGACTAGCGTTAAACTCGGGCGAG. Translated, it gives CASSPGLALNSGE. The CDR3 in full is CASSPGLALNSGEQYF.

Comment on this clone: The read is 3 residues too short to cover the CDR3 end, so that end is filled in from the germline J gene. J is TRBJ1-2 and V is TRBV7-9; 8 nucleotides match TRBD1. This CDR3 is 14 amino acids long. V gave up 7 bases and J gave up 4 bases; unmatched junction bases: 8. Germline CDR1 reads SEHNR; CDR2 reads FQNEAQ (reference sequence). This CDR3 reads CASIPGQEGYGYTF. The DNA read from the CDR3 is TGTGCCAGCATACCGGGACAGGAGGGCTATGGC.

Points on this clone: Read data end 3 residues before the CDR3 end; the end is taken from the germline J gene. The rearrangement links TRBV12-5 to TRBJ2-5, with 8 bases lining up with TRBD1. The germline V gene has CDR1 LGHNT and CDR2 FRNRAP. V lost 4 bases to trimming and J lost 4 bases; unmatched junction nucleotides: 2. CDR3 length: 13 amino acids. The CDR3 DNA, read in part, is TGTGCTAGTGGTTCCGGGACAGGAGAGACC. Its protein is CASGSGTGET. The CDR3 in full is CASGSGTGETQYF.

On this clone: The read halts 3 residues ahead of the CDR3 end, with the missing end drawn from the germline J gene. This chain joins TRBV11-3 and TRBJ1-1, with unresolved D. The CDR3 spans 13 residues. Trimming took 4 bases from V and 1 from J, leaving 7 bases between them. Germline V lookup: CDR1 SGHNT, CDR2 YENEEA. The CDR3: CASSYRQNTEAFF. The CDR3 DNA, read in part, is TGTGCCAGCAGCTACAGACAGAACACTGAA.

As concerns this clone: The CDR3 extends 3 residues past the end of the read, so its final part is completed from the germline J gene. The chain has TRBV11-2 and TRBJ2-2; 8 bases fit TRBD1. This CDR3 region has 13 residues. Looked up from germline, CDR1 is SGHAT and CDR2 is FQNNGV. Incomplete CDR3 DNA: TGTGCCAGCAGCCCGTCGGACAGGGCGAAG. Protein sequence: CASSPSDRAK. From start to end, the CDR3 is CASSPSDRAKLFF. Drawing the rest from reference TRBV11-2 and TRBJ2-2, the complete variable domain is EAGVAQSPRYKIIEKRQSVAFWCNPISGHATLYWYQQILGQGPKLLIQFQNNGVVDDSQLPKDRFSAERLKGVDSTLKIQPAKLEDSAVYLCASSPSDRAKLFFGEGSRLTVL.